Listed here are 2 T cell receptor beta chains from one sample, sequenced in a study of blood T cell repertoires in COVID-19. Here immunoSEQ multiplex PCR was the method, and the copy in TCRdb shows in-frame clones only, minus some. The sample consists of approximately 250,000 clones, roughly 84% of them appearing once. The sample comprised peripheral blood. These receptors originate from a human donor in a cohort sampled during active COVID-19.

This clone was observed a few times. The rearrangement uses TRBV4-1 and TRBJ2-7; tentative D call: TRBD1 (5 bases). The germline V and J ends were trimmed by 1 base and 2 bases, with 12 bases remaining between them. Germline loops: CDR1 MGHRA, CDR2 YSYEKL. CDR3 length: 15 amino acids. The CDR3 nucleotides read TGCGCCAGCAGCCAAGGAGGTCCAGGGCCCTACGAGCAGTACTTC. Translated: CASSQGGPGPYEQYF.

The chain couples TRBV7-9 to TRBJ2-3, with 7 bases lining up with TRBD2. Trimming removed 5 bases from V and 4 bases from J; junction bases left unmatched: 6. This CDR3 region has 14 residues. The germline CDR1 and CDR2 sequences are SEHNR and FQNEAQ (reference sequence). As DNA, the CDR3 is TGTGCCAGCAGCGGACTAGTATCGCCAGATACGCAGTATTTT. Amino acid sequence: CASSGLVSPDTQYF.